Listed below are T cell receptor beta chains from one sample, sequenced in a study of T cells expressing NK-cell markers. TCRdb re-called the 5' RACE reads and gives one entry per CDR3 protein, without DNA. The sample includes about 550,000 distinct CDR3 sequences. Material: blood T cells: a sorted CD56 or NKG2C T cell subset, CD4+ or CD8+ T cells, or bulk PBMC T cells (not recorded which). Source of these receptors: a man aged 18 to 30 in good health. The CDR3 runs from the conserved cysteine through the conserved F or W.

V,J,CDR3
TRBV5-1,TRBJ2-2,CASSPFRTGPNTGELFF
TRBV20-1,TRBJ2-3,CSARDLTSGYTDTQYF
TRBV7-8,TRBJ2-2,CASSLLSGVNTGELFF
TRBV12-3/TRBV12-4,TRBJ1-2,CASSLGQGSFGYTF
TRBV5-1,TRBJ2-3,CASSAGTSGRLRNTQYF
TRBV11-3,TRBJ2-3,CASSGLAGSPDTQYF
TRBV6-5,TRBJ2-2,CASSYTDRGVTNTGELFF
TRBV20-1,TRBJ2-7,CSARDGKAPSIYEQYF
TRBV15,TRBJ2-5,CATSRGGTGGETQYF
TRBV9,TRBJ2-1,CASSVGQGAQNEQFF
TRBV7-2,TRBJ1-1,CASSFGWTEAFF
TRBV7-2,TRBJ2-1,CASSSDRPQHNEQFF
TRBV12-3/TRBV12-4,TRBJ2-4,CASSPRGESQYF
TRBV27,TRBJ1-2,CASRDPGQGPPGYTF
TRBV15,TRBJ2-2,CATSRVVLGGINTGELFF
TRBV12-3/TRBV12-4,TRBJ2-3,CASSFGATMGDTQYF
TRBV6-1,TRBJ1-2,CASSDIYGYTF
TRBV6-5,TRBJ2-3,CASSYTVGRSTDTQYF
TRBV11-2,TRBJ2-1,CASSLLVGGPYNEQFF
TRBV7-2,TRBJ2-1,CASSLAPGLAGPSGNEQFF
TRBV20-1,TRBJ2-2,CSASKGHITGELFF
TRBV4-3,TRBJ2-7,CASSQSFAETYEQYF
TRBV5-1,TRBJ2-2,CASSLGTVNTGELFF
TRBV29-1,TRBJ2-3,CSVERGRGSTDTQYF
TRBV19,TRBJ2-1,CASSIAGMAYNEQFF
TRBV12-3/TRBV12-4,TRBJ1-5,CASSSVEYPSPQHF
TRBV12-3/TRBV12-4,TRBJ2-1,CATSEGFSYSNEQFF
TRBV11-2,TRBJ1-5,CASSPGAREGQPQHF
TRBV5-6,TRBJ2-3,CASSFSAPDTQYF
TRBV5-6,TRBJ2-2,CASSPDHLNTGELFF
TRBV20-1,TRBJ1-1,CSARESISPEAFF
TRBV2,TRBJ2-1,CASSAMNNEQFF
TRBV2,TRBJ1-4,CASSDGGRAEKLFF
TRBV29-1,TRBJ1-2,CSVATAAFGANYGYTF